The next 13 T cell receptor beta chains were all read from a single sample in a study of T cell responses to AZD1222 COVID-19 vaccine. Here immunoSEQ multiplex PCR was the method, and the copy in TCRdb shows in-frame clones only, minus some. Of some 150,000 clones in the sample, about 87% were seen once. This material consisted of peripheral blood, taken on day 0 of AZD1222 vaccination. Receptors originate from an adult in good health.

This sequence joins TRBV19 and TRBJ1-4, with D hard to call. Trimming took off 8 bases at V and 0 bases at J, with 13 bases between the two ends. Germline CDR1 is LNHDA and CDR2 is SQIVND (reference sequence). This CDR3 comprises 15 residues. The CDR3 DNA sequence: TGTGCCAGTCCCAACAGCTTCCCAACTAATGAAAAACTGTTTTTT. This gives the protein CASPNSFPTNEKLFF.

J is TRBJ1-5 and V is TRBV30, with no clear D. This CDR3 has 14 amino acids. The V end lost 2 bases, the J end lost 5 bases, and 13 bases lay between the germline ends. Per the germline V gene, CDR1 is GTSNPN and CDR2 is SVGIG (reference sequence). The CDR3 nucleotides are TGTGCCTGGAGTCCGGTCGATGGGCATCAGCCCCAGCATTTT. Its translation is CAWSPVDGHQPQHF.

The chain is built from TRBV28 and TRBJ2-1; 10 bases match TRBD2. Unmatched junction bases numbered 4, after V lost 4 bases and J lost 1 base. Per the germline V gene, CDR1 is MDHEN and CDR2 is SYDVKM. The CDR3 spans 16 residues. The DNA of the CDR3 is TGTGCCAGCAGTTCCACTAGCGGGATTTCCTACAATGAGCAGTTCTTC. It encodes CASSSTSGISYNEQFF.

This chain joins TRBV28 and TRBJ1-5, with a weak D call TRBD1 (6 bases). The CDR3 runs to 15 residues. Deletions cut 3 bases from V and 0 bases from J, with 9 bases between. Germline V CDR1 and CDR2: MDHEN, SYDVKM. CDR3 in amino acids: CASSFIRGSNQPQHF. In DNA, the CDR3 is TGTGCCAGCAGTTTTATCAGGGGTAGCAATCAGCCCCAGCATTTT.

The rearrangement links TRBV7-2 to TRBJ2-6, with D perhaps matching TRBD1 (6 bases). Per the germline V gene, CDR1 is SGHTA and CDR2 is FQGNSA. The CDR3 is 19 residues long. V lost 5 bases and J 0 bases, leaving 20 bases between the germline ends. The CDR3 reads CASSINTGHSLSGANVLTF. CDR3 coding DNA: TGTGCCAGCAGCATAAACACGGGACATAGCCTCTCTGGGGCCAACGTCCTGACTTTC.

This chain links TRBV18 with TRBJ1-1; TRBD1 matches 8 bases. This CDR3 comprises 14 residues. Germline lookup yields CDR1 KGHSH and CDR2 LQKENI. V was pared by 5 bases and J by 1 base, with 3 bases of the junction left unmatched. The CDR3 coding sequence is TGTGCCAGCTCAGACAGGGGAGGGAACACTGAAGCTTTCTTT. Encoded protein: CASSDRGGNTEAFF.

The chain uses TRBV19 and TRBJ2-7; D possibly corresponds to TRBD2 (6 bases). This CDR3 region has 15 residues. Trimming removed 3 bases from V and 2 bases from J, with 14 bases in between. CDR1 is LNHDA and CDR2 is SQIVND in the germline V gene (reference sequence). The CDR3 is CASSIAGQPTYEQYF. The CDR3 DNA follows: TGTGCCAGTAGTATTGCGGGGCAGCCGACCTACGAGCAGTACTTC.

The chain uses TRBV30 and TRBJ1-1, with D unresolved. In germline, CDR1 is GTSNPN, CDR2 SVGIG (reference sequence). V was trimmed by 5 bases and J by 1 base, leaving 11 bases between them. This CDR3 is 13 amino acids long. The CDR3 DNA reads as TGTGCCTGGGGGCCCCGACAGAACACTGAAGCTTTCTTT. Encoded protein: CAWGPRQNTEAFF. The complete variable domain, with remaining parts taken from reference TRBV30 and TRBJ1-1, reads SQTIHQWPATLVQPVGSPLSLECTVEGTSNPNLYWYRQAAGRGLQLLFYSVGIGQISSEVPQNLSASRPQDRQFILSSKKLLLSDSGFYLCAWGPRQNTEAFFGQGTRLTVV.

This chain connects TRBV30 to TRBJ2-7; D gene uncertain. This CDR3 comprises 11 residues. Germline V lookup: CDR1 GTSNPN, CDR2 SVGIG (reference sequence). V shed 1 base and J shed 6 bases, with 7 bases lying between them. CDR3 loop: CAWSGSTEQYF. For the CDR3, the DNA is TGTGCCTGGAGTGGGTCAACCGAGCAGTACTTC. Variable domain in full (rest from reference TRBV30 and TRBJ2-7): SQTIHQWPATLVQPVGSPLSLECTVEGTSNPNLYWYRQAAGRGLQLLFYSVGIGQISSEVPQNLSASRPQDRQFILSSKKLLLSDSGFYLCAWSGSTEQYFGPGTRLTVT.

The DNA of the CDR3 is TGTGCCAGTAGTATAGATTTTCGAGGGACTGAAGCTTTCTTT. Protein product: CASSIDFRGTEAFF. The rearrangement uses TRBV19 and TRBJ1-1; D is ambiguous. The CDR3 runs 14 residues. The germline CDR1 and CDR2 sequences are LNHDA and SQIVND (reference sequence). The V end was cut by 0 bases, the J end by 5 bases, with 10 bases between.

V is TRBV30 and J is TRBJ2-7; D remains ambiguous. Germline CDR1 reads GTSNPN; CDR2 reads SVGIG (reference sequence). The CDR3 extends over 11 amino acids. V shed 4 bases and J shed 3 bases, with 7 bases lying between them. The chain's CDR3 is CAWNLNYEQYF. Here the CDR3 DNA reads TGTGCCTGGAATCTCAACTACGAGCAGTACTTC.

This rearrangement joins TRBV15 to TRBJ2-2; no reliable D call. Germline CDR1 and CDR2: LNHNV and YYDKDF (reference sequence). The V end was cut by 5 bases, the J end by 1 base, with 8 bases between. This CDR3 has 14 residues. The CDR3 coding sequence is TGTGCCACCAGCGGACCTATGAACACCGGGGAGCTGTTTTTT. As protein: CATSGPMNTGELFF.

The rearrangement uses TRBV6-5 and TRBJ2-3; a possible D gene is TRBD2 (6 bases). This CDR3 is 14 amino acids long. Germline CDR1 and CDR2: MNHEY and SVGAGI. V lost 7 bases and J 4 bases, leaving 15 bases between the germline ends. CDR3 protein: CASTPGSSPDTQYF. The CDR3 DNA reads as TGTGCCAGCACCCCCGGGAGTTCCCCAGATACGCAGTATTTT.